The subject of this entry is one TCR beta chain. Its antigen is currently unknown. This sample is drawn from a study of cytomegalovirus exposure and HLA in healthy donors. Background on the study: Within an early data release were roughly 90 million unique TCRs drawn from HLA-typed donors. Overall study findings and caveats: In most subjects, TCR beta sequences reportedly gave accurate predictions of HLA-A and HLA-B alleles. Testing in vitro showed a few CMV-associated chains specific for CMV antigens. Fewer N-insertions than the roughly 670-donor mean were reportedly shown by an Asian-associated ancestry cluster in a later analysis.

CDR1 KGHSH and CDR2 LQKENI come from the germline V gene. V was pared by 2 bases and J by 0 bases, with 5 bases between. The CDR3 runs 14 residues. Researchers ran the PCR with 60 Vbeta and 13 Jbeta primers. Libraries were prepared by immunoSEQ multiplex PCR; TCRdb keeps only in-frame clonotypes and omits some of them. The data show under 150,000 clones, under 10% seen once. The TCR sequence derives from a woman aged 35 to 49 in good health and CMV-seropositive. The source material was PBMCs. The chain combines TRBV18 with TRBJ1-5; D is uncertain. The CDR3 nucleotides are TGTGCCAGCTCACCAATAGATAGCAATCAGCCCCAGCATTTT. Translation gives CASSPIDSNQPQHF.